This paragraph reports one TCR beta chain. Antigen unknown. The data stem from a study of cytomegalovirus exposure and HLA in healthy donors. General study findings and limits: 15,000 to 20,000 TCR beta sequences were associated with HLA alleles at 0.05 false discovery rate in a later analysis. In vitro checks showed that a few CMV-associated chains really do target CMV antigens.

The CDR3 consists of 12 residues. Germline CDR1 and CDR2: SEHNR and FQNEAQ (reference sequence). V shed 5 bases and J shed 10 bases, with 14 bases lying between them. Vbeta (60) and Jbeta (13) primers were used in the PCR. The method was immunoSEQ multiplex PCR; TCRdb's version includes in-frame clones alone and lacks a portion of them. The table has about 120,000 clones, 60% to 85% seen once. The receptor comes from a middle-aged man in good health and CMV-seropositive. The specimen sequenced was PBMCs. The chain links TRBV7-9 to TRBJ1-2, with a weak D call TRBD1 (5 bases). CDR3 DNA: TGTGCCAGCAGCCGAGGGGCGGGAGACTACACCTTC. Its translation is CASSRGAGDYTF.